The TCR beta chain described here comes from a study of T cell clonotyping in hematopoietic cell transplantation. Study-wide results and caveats: After transplant, recipient diversity fell while pathologically expanded clonotypes grew through day 180. Graft donor and pretransplant recipient Inverse Simpson Index values predicted broader posttransplant TCR diversity.

The V gene's germline CDR1 is MGHRA and CDR2 YSYEKL. The CDR3 has 14 residues. V lost 3 bases, J lost 4 bases, and 12 bases lay in between. This clone is labeled as large. The antigen is undetermined. Some clones are missing from TCRdb's copy, which holds only in-frame ones; the method was immunoSEQ multiplex PCR. The sample carries 6,000 or so clones, 66% recorded once. The TCR was taken from a male patient aged 45-60 years who had an allogeneic stem cell transplant from an unrelated donor, so the T cells may come from the graft donor. Some clones in this sample may be carry-over from other donors' samples. The material was PBMCs, obtained 180 days after allogeneic stem cell transplant. The rearrangement links TRBV4-1 to TRBJ1-1; weak D call: TRBD1 (5 bases). The CDR3 region is CASSHRDGGTEAFF. CDR3 nucleotides: TGCGCCAGCAGCCACCGGGACGGAGGCACTGAAGCTTTCTTT.